This T cell receptor (beta chain) appears in the sequencing data of a study of low-dose radiotherapy and immunotherapy resistance in tumors (dated by TCRdb to 2021 to 2024). The study in broad terms: Patients in Cohort 1 were given 0.5 Gy per fraction every 2 weeks, and the prescribed total PTV dose was 6.5 Gy. In Cohort 2, 1 Gy per fraction was delivered every two weeks, for a total of 13 Gy over 26 weeks. Nivolumab and ipilimumab were both given intravenously, with nivolumab at a 240 mg flat dose every two weeks and ipilimumab at 1 mg/kg every six weeks. Every two weeks, patients got intravenous cyclophosphamide at 200 mg/m2, given one day ahead of each radiation and immunotherapy administration. Aspirin 300 mg was taken orally once daily by patients for four cycles, starting on cycle 1 day 1. Randomization of trial participants into treatment groups was not performed. The translational analysis covered eight patients: three from the first dose cohort and the first five from the second dose cohort.

Sequences SQVTM (CDR1) and ANQGSEA (CDR2) are obtained from the germline V gene. V is cut back by 4 bases and J by 8 bases, with 6 bases in the junction unmatched. Measured from the cysteine to the phenylalanine, the CDR3 is 13 residues long. Only the CDR3 part of the read is kept: 39 bases, read in frame from the first base. TCRdb lists the instrument as Illumina HiSeq 2500. First-strand cDNA was synthesized using Superscript III and a set of TRAV- and TRBV-specific primers, so that both TCRalpha and TCRbeta chains were covered. TCRs were amplified for about 18 PCR cycles with Phusion, using a constant-region primer paired with the adapter attached to the V primers. The isolated mRNA was amplified using the MessageAmp II aRNA Amplification Kit, with in vitro transcription performed for around 16 hours at 37 degrees C. The Dynabeads mRNA DIRECT Purification Kit was used to isolate the mRNA for TCR sequencing. A second roughly 23-cycle Phusion PCR added indexed Illumina adapters, and products were purified with AMPure XP beads. Per the original workflow: Using custom Perl scripts, TCR sequences encoding the same protein were pooled, out-of-frame sequences were removed, and the abundance of each clonotype was computed. TCR sequences supported by only a single read were excluded from analysis. Repertoire metrics included Shannon entropy, Gini index, clonality, richness, and frequency of TCRs shared between repertoires. TCRdb's own reprocessing of the public reads used fastp at Q25 and MiXCR and kept productive beta chains. Each CDR3 protein appears once, grouped with its most common genes and DNA. TCRdb, not the original authors, processed these V and J calls. The sample table contains 35,000 to 50,000 distinct CDR3 sequences; only one count was recorded for less than 30% of them. About 9.5% of the sample is in the top ten clones.

The time point label, read with the paper, signifies: after trial treatment. The treatment or condition label, as the study defines it: LDRT plus nivolumab, ipilimumab, low-dose cyclophosphamide and aspirin (RACIN trial). Donors were enrolled in RACIN, a single-arm phase I dose-escalation trial combining nivolumab, ipilimumab, aspirin, low-dose cyclophosphamide and low-dose radiotherapy. Patients with advanced, TIL-negative solid tumors were considered eligible. About this clonotype itself: Its antigen is unknown. Base qualities are not recorded, but no much larger clone differs from it by a single base.

The source is a male donor with prostate cancer. The chain was built from TRBV29-1 and TRBJ2-2, and 8 junction bases match TRBD2. The sequenced sample was PBMCs, obtained after low-dose radiotherapy plus immunotherapy. The CDR3 region: CSVVPAGAGELFF. The DNA is TGCAGCGTTGTGCCAGCGGGGGCGGGGGAGCTGTTTTTT.